Listed below are T cell receptor beta chains from one sample, sequenced in a study of control samples from healthy donors and cancer patients. This table comes from immunoSEQ multiplex PCR, and its TCRdb copy is limited to in-frame clones, with some not included. The repertoire holds some 120,000 clones, with around nine tenths as singletons. Source material: blood. These receptor sequences come from a man between 40 and 49 years old in good health. Both conserved end residues are part of each CDR3. The D gene is left open where the match is weak. The size field is filled for only some rows; it gives once, few, many or a size class.

len,v_gene,d_gene,j_gene,abundance,CDR3nt,CDR3aa
13,TRBV9,.,TRBJ1-3,.,TGTGCCAGCAGCGTAGTGGAGGGAAACACCATATATTTT,CASSVVEGNTIYF
15,TRBV6-5,TRBD1,TRBJ2-7,.,TGTGCCAGCTCCGGATCCGGGACAGGGGGCTACGAGCAGTACTTC,CASSGSGTGGYEQYF
12,TRBV11-3,.,TRBJ1-2,.,TGTGCCAGCAGCTTACATAACTATGGCTACACCTTC,CASSLHNYGYTF
14,TRBV25-1,.,TRBJ1-1,.,TGTGCCAGCAGTGGGGGGGCAGGGAACACTGAAGCTTTCTTT,CASSGGAGNTEAFF
14,TRBV25-1,.,TRBJ1-3,.,TGTGCCAGCAGTGCCGACAGGACGGTGAACACCATATATTTT,CASSADRTVNTIYF
17,TRBV11-3,TRBD2,TRBJ2-5,.,TGTGCCAGCAGCGACGACGGACTAGCGGGGTTAGGAGAGACCCAGTACTTC,CASSDDGLAGLGETQYF
15,TRBV5-1,TRBD1,TRBJ2-7,.,TGCGCCAGCGGACCCTCCGGGACAGCCTATTACGAGCAGTACTTC,CASGPSGTAYYEQYF
16,TRBV5-1,TRBD2,TRBJ2-3,few,TGCGCCAGCAGCTTGGGCCCTAGCGGGGTCGCAGATACGCAGTATTTT,CASSLGPSGVADTQYF
17,TRBV27,.,TRBJ1-4,.,TGTGCCAGCAGTTTATGGTACGAGGGGGGACCTAATGAAAAACTGTTTTTT,CASSLWYEGGPNEKLFF
15,TRBV27,.,TRBJ2-3,.,TGTGCCAGCAGTCGGCGGGGCCTCCTCACAGATACGCAGTATTTT,CASSRRGLLTDTQYF
17,TRBV11-2,.,TRBJ2-5,.,TGTGCCAGCAGCTTAGGTTTTGCGGGACACCGGTCGGAGACCCAGTACTTC,CASSLGFAGHRSETQYF
13,TRBV30,.,TRBJ1-1,.,TGTGCCTGGAGTGTAATGACGAACACTGAAGCTTTCTTT,CAWSVMTNTEAFF
12,TRBV30,.,TRBJ1-2,.,TGTGCCTGGAGTGTCGGACAGCCTGGCTACACCTTC,CAWSVGQPGYTF
14,TRBV18,TRBD1,TRBJ1-2,.,TGTGCCAGCTCCCTTGTACAGGGGGCTGATGGCTACACCTTC,CASSLVQGADGYTF
14,TRBV7-8,.,TRBJ2-5,.,TGTGCCAGCAGCTTAGACACCGGGGGAGAGACCCAGTACTTC,CASSLDTGGETQYF
16,TRBV13,TRBD2,TRBJ2-7,.,TGTGCCAGCAGCCTGGGAGGGCGGGGTACTACCTACGAGCAGTACTTC,CASSLGGRGTTYEQYF
15,TRBV9,.,TRBJ1-3,.,TGTGCCAGCAGCGTAGGTATGGGGGACGGAAACACCATATATTTT,CASSVGMGDGNTIYF
15,TRBV6-5,.,TRBJ1-5,.,TGTGCCAGCACCGGGACTACCTTGTTAAATCAGCCCCAGCATTTT,CASTGTTLLNQPQHF
16,TRBV24-1,.,TRBJ1-4,.,TGTGCCACCAGTGATGGGGGGGCTGCAACTAATGAAAAACTGTTTTTT,CATSDGGAATNEKLFF
15,TRBV3-1/TRBV3-2,TRBD1,TRBJ1-2,.,TGTGCCAGCAGCACCCGGACAGGTTCGGACTATGGCTACACCTTC,CASSTRTGSDYGYTF
15,TRBV1,.,TRBJ1-2,few,TGCACCAGCAGCCAACCTGATACCCTCTATGATGGCTACACCTTC,CTSSQPDTLYDGYTF
15,TRBV2,.,TRBJ2-7,.,TGTGCCAGCAGTGAAATGGGACAACGAGAATACGAGCAGTACTTC,CASSEMGQREYEQYF
13,TRBV30,.,TRBJ1-5,.,TGTGCCTGGAGTAATGATAGCAATCAGCCCCAGCATTTT,CAWSNDSNQPQHF
15,TRBV7-2,.,TRBJ1-2,once,TGTGCCAGCAGCTTAAGACGGATCAGGGGCTATGGCTACACCTTC,CASSLRRIRGYGYTF
14,TRBV30,TRBD2,TRBJ2-3,.,TGTGCCTGGAGTGTCGGGGGGGAGGAAGATACGCAGTATTTT,CAWSVGGEEDTQYF
16,TRBV6-2/TRBV6-3,.,TRBJ1-1,.,TGTGCCAGCAGTTACTCGGGCGGGGGCCCCGGTACTGAAGCTTTCTTT,CASSYSGGGPGTEAFF
15,TRBV6-2/TRBV6-3,.,TRBJ2-1,.,TGTGCCAGCAGTTACTCGGCGGGTGCACACAATGAGCAGTTCTTC,CASSYSAGAHNEQFF
16,TRBV21-1,.,TRBJ1-1,.,TGTGCCAGCAGCAAGCCCCCAGAATTTATGAACACTGAAGCTTTCTTT,CASSKPPEFMNTEAFF
12,TRBV2,.,TRBJ1-6,.,TGTGCCAGCCTGGGATTGAGTTCACCCCTCCACTTT,CASLGLSSPLHF
15,TRBV5-5,TRBD1,TRBJ1-4,.,TGTGCCAGCAGCCCATGGACAGGGGTAGGGGAAAAACTGTTTTTT,CASSPWTGVGEKLFF
11,TRBV29-1,.,TRBJ1-2,.,TGCAGCGTGCCCTACGGGCGCGGCTACACCTTC,CSVPYGRGYTF
15,TRBV5-1,TRBD2,TRBJ2-3,once,TGCGCCAGCAGCCCCAGCGGGGGTAGCACAGATACGCAGTATTTT,CASSPSGGSTDTQYF
14,TRBV27,.,TRBJ2-2,few,TGTGCCAGCAGTTTCTCCACACTGCGCGGGGAGCTGTTTTTT,CASSFSTLRGELFF